These T cell receptor beta chains were read from a single sample in a study of T cell responses to AZD1222 COVID-19 vaccine. TCRdb's copy holds only in-frame clones and misses some; the assay was immunoSEQ multiplex PCR. The sample has some 200,000 clones; approximately 92% are singletons. The sequenced sample was peripheral blood, obtained 28 days after the second dose of the MenACWY control vaccine. These receptors all stem from an adult who received the MenACWY meningococcal vaccine as a control. Each CDR3 is given with its conserved first and last residue.

len	v_gene	j_gene	CDR3aa
15	TRBV19	TRBJ2-2	CASSFPRTGTGELFF
12	TRBV12-3/TRBV12-4	TRBJ1-1	CASSPRTGEAFF
14	TRBV9	TRBJ2-7	CASSVDGGAYEQYF
16	TRBV6-5	TRBJ1-6	CASSYGQSGLNSPLHF
15	TRBV14	TRBJ1-2	CASSTDRGLTTGYTF
14	TRBV9	TRBJ2-7	CASSVAGGVYEQYF
13	TRBV11-3	TRBJ2-2	CASSFRVDGELFF
13	TRBV27	TRBJ2-3	CASSLSVDGTQYF
15	TRBV11-2	TRBJ2-1	CASSLVGAENNEQFF
16	TRBV2	TRBJ1-1	CASSVPQLGGNTEAFF
18	TRBV21-1	TRBJ1-1	CASSLGSRGPNFPTEAFF
16	TRBV6-5	TRBJ1-3	CASRYTSGNSGNTIYF
14	TRBV6-5	TRBJ2-7	CASSSGGVSHEQYF
13	TRBV6-5	TRBJ1-2	CASGQGANYGYTF
12	TRBV10-3	TRBJ1-5	CAIRDSNQPQHF
16	TRBV5-1	TRBJ1-2	CASSSRQGAKIYGYTF
15	TRBV9	TRBJ1-2	CASSVSWDRVAGYTF